This T cell receptor beta chain was recorded in a study of control samples from healthy donors and cancer patients. This CDR3 is built from 13 residues. Trimming took 4 bases from V and 7 from J, leaving 14 bases between them. Germline loops: CDR1 SGHRS, CDR2 YFSETQ. The repertoire was sequenced with immunoSEQ multiplex PCR; TCRdb's copy has only in-frame clones and lacks some. The table records about 160,000 clones, about 95% of them present only once. The TCR comes from a man aged 60 to 75 with colorectal cancer. The chain has TRBV5-1 and TRBJ1-2; tentative D call: TRBD1 (6 bases). Sequenced input: PBMCs. CDR3 sequence (DNA): TGCGCCAGCAGCCGTACAGGGTCCCTTGGCTACACCTTC. Protein sequence: CASSRTGSLGYTF.